Listed below are T cell receptor beta chains from one sample, sequenced in a study of T cells expressing NK-cell markers. TCRdb reprocessed the 5' RACE reads; each CDR3 protein has one entry and no DNA is given. The listing contains 550,000 to 600,000 distinct CDR3 sequences. The material sequenced was blood T cells: a sorted CD56 or NKG2C T cell subset, CD4+ or CD8+ T cells, or bulk PBMC T cells (not recorded which). The receptors were gathered from a man aged 18 to 29 in good health. Each CDR3 is given with its conserved first and last residue.

j_call v_call cdr3_aa
TRBJ2-1 TRBV12-3/TRBV12-4 CASSSRTGGHNEQFF
TRBJ2-1 TRBV20-1 CSARRGGPGEQFF
TRBJ2-3 TRBV20-1 CRGTGSTDTQYF
TRBJ2-2 TRBV24-1 CATSDPGAQGGNTGELFF
TRBJ2-1 TRBV5-5 CASSYDRSVYNEQFF
TRBJ2-1 TRBV10-3 CATAPSDEQFF
TRBJ2-1 TRBV2 CASSDLGLRGNEQFF
TRBJ1-1 TRBV5-1 CASSLVREDTEAFF
TRBJ2-7 TRBV5-6 CASSPTGTSGHYEQYF
TRBJ2-4 TRBV12-3/TRBV12-4 CASTRRDKGIQYF
TRBJ2-5 TRBV7-9 CASSSLADRETQYF
TRBJ2-1 TRBV6-5 CASSWSGSEYNEQFF